A single TCR beta chain is shown here with its context. This receptor's antigen is unknown. Qualities for individual bases were not recorded, and no much larger clone is one base off. These data belong to a study of shared clonotypes between healthy human individuals (dated by TCRdb to the early 2020s). About the investigation overall: Three men and a couple of women, aged 18 to 49 years, made up the cohort. For each donor, CD4 naive and CD4 memory were each run on three plates, CD8 naive on two plates, and CD8 memory on one plate. Blood TCR repertoires of several healthy adults were deeply sequenced to estimate repertoire size and the extent of clonotype sharing between individuals. Libraries were prepared and TCR repertoires were sequenced by different laboratories using diverse techniques, in order to increase sequencing depth and limit assay-specific biases. Leukapheresis yielded between about 0.94 and 8.9 billion PBMCs per donor. General findings and caveats noted by the study authors: Sampling was restricted to blood, and TCR repertoires in tissues likely differ from the TCR repertoires found in blood. Even with the large sequencing depth, rarefaction of the sorted-subset datasets indicated that sequencing was incomplete. Because the study included a small number of donors, the genetic and exposure-history diversity represented was limited. Sharing across several donors was observed for about 5% of naive CD4, over 3% of naive CD8, around 2.5% of memory CD4, and roughly 0.4% of memory CD8 clonotypes. Pairwise subsampling indicated that sequencing depth was expected to affect the degree of clonotype sharing among donors. Naive subsets generally had larger estimated clonotype richness than memory subsets did. Clonotypes shared by all four sorted-subset donors showed higher generation probabilities than non-shared clonotypes.

Donors were healthy HIV-negative adults with no recently reported acute infections or vaccinations. All donors were Caucasian adults living in Nashville, Tennessee, USA. CD4+ T cells were enriched by magnetic negative selection, after which naive cells were positively selected on CD45RA and the negative fraction was taken as the memory subset. Blood was obtained by leukapheresis, after which PBMCs were separated by Ficoll-Histopaque density gradient centrifugation and cryopreserved in liquid nitrogen vapor phase. Analytical flow cytometry was used to check the purity and quantity of every magnetically sorted T cell population. Genomic DNA was isolated from every sorted fraction and measured by UV absorbance on a Nanodrop 2000c. For CDR1 and CDR2, the germline V gene lists SGHVS and FQNEAQ. The germline ends are 16 bases apart after V is trimmed by 5 bases and J by 2 bases. Including the terminal cysteine and phenylalanine, the CDR3 comprises 15 residues. Just CDR3 DNA is preserved here, 45 bases in frame from base 1.

TCR CDR3 regions were amplified from genomic DNA by multiplex PCR using the deep immunoSEQ assay. Extracted genomic DNA from each cell subset was spread evenly across all wells of several immunoSEQ 96-well plates, with each plate serving as a replicate. Each replicate PCR for sorted subsets received around 200 ng genomic DNA, equal to some 32,000 T cell genomes. Purified libraries were measured with a Qubit 3.0 fluorometer, size-checked on a Bioanalyzer 2100, and measured again with the KAPA Library Quantification kit. Every immunoSEQ 96-well plate was sequenced on a separate single-read 150-cycle Illumina NextSeq 550 flow cell. Per the source publication's procedure: Because only junctional sequences without quality scores were contained in the immunoSEQ output, filtering matching that applied to full-length reads could not be performed. Sequences were annotated with PyIR, a Python wrapper for IgBLAST v1.9, using IMGT germline references to assign V/J genes and CDR3. Reads with weak V/J assignments (E-value above 1e-6), missing CDR3, stop codons, out-of-frame junctions, or ambiguous translated residues were removed. V3J clonotypes were defined as sequences sharing the same inferred V gene, J gene, and CDR3 amino acid sequence. Percentage overlap between repertoires was calculated by dividing the number of shared unique clonotypes by the size of the smaller repertoire. Richness of each repertoire was evaluated using RTK rarefaction, the Chao1 estimator, and Recon v2.1 estimates of unobserved clonotypes. For all TCRbeta clonotypes obtained by the gDNA method from a few donors, generation probabilities were computed with OLGA. As stored in TCRdb, this immuneACCESS dataset retains in-frame rearrangements with V and J assigned. A fraction of the clones does not appear; measured against another copy, unresolved V genes explain less than half of the discrepancy, and the remainder lacks a known reason. V, J and clone size are those of that table, while D and trimming were read from the DNA. Present in this sample are under 2,500,000 clones, about 94% of which were seen just once. Together, the top ten hold 0.1% to 0.15% of the sample.

The sequence is built from TRBV7-8 and TRBJ2-7, and the D gene may be TRBD2, 7 bases matching. The source is a man between 18 and 29 years old in good health. Sequenced: naive CD4+ T cells sorted from blood. This specimen's cell subset or site label, per the study, means: CD45RA+ positively selected. The bases are TGTGCCAGCAGCCGTGAGGGGGGGGGCCCCTACGAGCAGTACTTC. Its translation is CASSREGGGPYEQYF.